These T cell receptor beta chains were read from a single sample in a study of control samples from healthy donors and cancer patients. Sequenced by immunoSEQ multiplex PCR; TCRdb stores in-frame clones only, minus some. The data show about 180,000 clones, roughly 92% seen once. The sample taken for sequencing was blood. Receptors were obtained from a man under 40 in good health. Both conserved end residues are trimmed from each CDR3.

v_gene: TRBV18
j_gene: TRBJ1-5
CDR3aa: ASSYGANQPQH

v_gene: TRBV19
j_gene: TRBJ1-1
CDR3aa: ASAPTGATEAF

v_gene: TRBV4-3
j_gene: TRBJ2-1
CDR3aa: ASSQGGTIYNEQF

v_gene: TRBV12-3/TRBV12-4
j_gene: TRBJ1-5
CDR3aa: ASSLAEYQPQH

v_gene: TRBV25-1
j_gene: TRBJ1-3
CDR3aa: ASSETGNTIY

v_gene: TRBV20-1
j_gene: TRBJ2-1
CDR3aa: SASVRLTYNEQF

v_gene: TRBV24-1
j_gene: TRBJ2-7
CDR3aa: ATSDTSTGVDEQY

v_gene: TRBV7-2
j_gene: TRBJ1-3
CDR3aa: ASSLEWGAGNTIY

v_gene: TRBV9
j_gene: TRBJ2-5
CDR3aa: ASSVVSRPGETQY

v_gene: TRBV6-4
j_gene: TRBJ2-3
CDR3aa: ASSVGTGGTDTQY

v_gene: TRBV27
j_gene: TRBJ1-6
CDR3aa: ASSFLGGLNSPLH

v_gene: TRBV7-9
j_gene: TRBJ2-7
CDR3aa: ASSYRGYEQY

v_gene: TRBV7-9
j_gene: TRBJ2-5
CDR3aa: ASSLGGVETQY

v_gene: TRBV5-1
j_gene: TRBJ2-7
CDR3aa: ASSLSGLSYEQY

v_gene: TRBV6-4
j_gene: TRBJ1-5
CDR3aa: ASTDTLISPQH

v_gene: TRBV5-4
j_gene: TRBJ2-5
CDR3aa: ASSLEREGLETQY

v_gene: TRBV4-3
j_gene: TRBJ2-1
CDR3aa: ASSQDSDRVRSNEQF

v_gene: TRBV5-4
j_gene: TRBJ1-1
CDR3aa: ASSFVENTEAF

v_gene: TRBV27
j_gene: TRBJ1-4
CDR3aa: ASSHEGQGGEKLF

v_gene: TRBV19
j_gene: TRBJ2-5
CDR3aa: ATEPRGEGETQY

v_gene: TRBV7-2
j_gene: TRBJ2-7
CDR3aa: ASSQSGQHYEQY

v_gene: TRBV27
j_gene: TRBJ1-1
CDR3aa: ASSNRQGRNTEAF

v_gene: TRBV18
j_gene: TRBJ1-5
CDR3aa: ASSLGQGASQPQH

v_gene: TRBV9
j_gene: TRBJ2-3
CDR3aa: ASSVGGVDTDTQY

v_gene: TRBV6-5
j_gene: TRBJ2-7
CDR3aa: ASSRTGGRYEQY

v_gene: TRBV12-3/TRBV12-4
j_gene: TRBJ2-2
CDR3aa: ASRTTGELF

v_gene: TRBV6-5
j_gene: TRBJ2-5
CDR3aa: ASSWGPGETQY

v_gene: TRBV3-1/TRBV3-2
j_gene: TRBJ2-1
CDR3aa: ASSQVGGVSSYNEQF

v_gene: TRBV7-8
j_gene: TRBJ1-1
CDR3aa: ASSTRSRAEAF

v_gene: TRBV6-2/TRBV6-3
j_gene: TRBJ2-1
CDR3aa: ASSPTPPLVGEQF

v_gene: TRBV5-6
j_gene: TRBJ2-3
CDR3aa: ASSSDSTDTQY

v_gene: TRBV9
j_gene: TRBJ2-5
CDR3aa: ASSVGGRTETQY

v_gene: TRBV9
j_gene: TRBJ1-2
CDR3aa: ASSSLRTAGYT

v_gene: TRBV19
j_gene: TRBJ2-7
CDR3aa: ASSLRETYEQY

v_gene: TRBV6-6
j_gene: TRBJ2-7
CDR3aa: ASSLYSSYEQY

v_gene: TRBV5-1
j_gene: TRBJ1-3
CDR3aa: ASSLWGREGNTIY

v_gene: TRBV29-1
j_gene: TRBJ2-2
CDR3aa: SAQQGALNTGELF

v_gene: TRBV27
j_gene: TRBJ2-1
CDR3aa: ASSPGLAGLVDEQF

v_gene: TRBV18
j_gene: TRBJ2-1
CDR3aa: ASSEGLAGTYTYNEQF

v_gene: TRBV11-1
j_gene: TRBJ2-2
CDR3aa: ASSLGGHYTGELF

v_gene: TRBV10-3
j_gene: TRBJ1-2
CDR3aa: AISESGDYGYT

v_gene: TRBV4-1
j_gene: TRBJ1-6
CDR3aa: ASSGGNWDSPLH

v_gene: TRBV30
j_gene: TRBJ1-3
CDR3aa: AWTRGSGNTIY

v_gene: TRBV7-9
j_gene: TRBJ1-4
CDR3aa: ASSLGAAGVEKLF

v_gene: TRBV5-6
j_gene: TRBJ1-6
CDR3aa: ASSPGGGSNSPLH

v_gene: TRBV6-2/TRBV6-3
j_gene: TRBJ1-6
CDR3aa: ASSYADSPLH

v_gene: TRBV27
j_gene: TRBJ1-1
CDR3aa: ASSPRGQLNTEAF